The rows below give T cell receptor beta chains drawn from one sample of a study of PD-1 blockade in classical Hodgkin lymphoma. Some clones are missing from TCRdb's copy, which holds only in-frame ones; the method was immunoSEQ multiplex PCR. The table includes roughly 61,000 clones, approximately 89% detected once. This specimen consisted of peripheral blood mononuclear cells (PBMCs), obtained before the second cycle of nivolumab. The source is a human donor with classical Hodgkin lymphoma. CDR3s include the opening cysteine and the closing phenylalanine or tryptophan. The order of the fields is clone size, J gene, D gene, V gene, CDR3 protein, CDR3 DNA. The D gene is left open where the match is weak. Size is omitted from some rows. Given values are once, few, many or a class for expanded clones.

- TRBJ2-2 - TRBV2 CASRRQGGMGGELFF TGTGCCAGCAGAAGACAGGGAGGGATGGGCGGGGAGCTGTTTTTT
- TRBJ2-7 - TRBV30 CASQWRNEQYF TGTGCCTCGCAATGGCGAAACGAGCAGTACTTC
- TRBJ2-7 - TRBV28 CASRRPQGGYEQYF TGTGCCAGCAGAAGACCACAGGGAGGTTACGAGCAGTACTTC
- TRBJ2-2 - TRBV10-3 CAISESADRLWGGELFF TGTGCCATCAGTGAGAGCGCTGACAGACTTTGGGGCGGGGAGCTGTTTTTT
- TRBJ2-1 TRBD2 TRBV7-3 CASSSLAGADEQFF TGTGCCAGCAGCTCCCTAGCGGGGGCCGATGAGCAGTTCTTC
- TRBJ2-3 - TRBV6-6 CASSYGESGTDTQYF TGTGCCAGCAGTTACGGCGAAAGCGGCACAGATACGCAGTATTTT
- TRBJ2-3 TRBD1 TRBV5-1 CASTEGTGLTDTQYF TGCGCCAGCACCGAAGGGACAGGGTTAACAGATACGCAGTATTTT
- TRBJ1-2 TRBD1 TRBV6-1 CASSDGTGVDYGYTF TGTGCCAGCAGTGATGGGACAGGGGTGGACTATGGCTACACCTTC
- TRBJ1-1 - TRBV25-1 CASSDAREAFF TGTGCCAGCAGTGACGCCCGTGAAGCTTTCTTT
- TRBJ2-7 TRBD2 TRBV7-9 CASSFKTSGGPFSYEQYF TGTGCCAGCAGCTTTAAAACTAGCGGGGGTCCATTCTCCTACGAGCAGTACTTC
- TRBJ2-3 - TRBV19 CASSFWSGAADTQYF TGTGCCAGTAGTTTTTGGTCGGGGGCGGCAGATACGCAGTATTTT
- TRBJ2-5 TRBD2 TRBV27 CASSLVVAGGPRETQYF TGTGCCAGCAGTTTAGTGGTAGCGGGGGGGCCGAGGGAGACCCAGTACTTC
- TRBJ2-7 - TRBV6-5 CASSYSTQAYEQYF TGTGCCAGCAGTTACTCGACACAGGCCTACGAGCAGTACTTC
- TRBJ2-3 - TRBV5-6 CASSLAIGGDSWDTQYF TGTGCCAGCAGCTTGGCTATCGGCGGGGACTCATGGGATACGCAGTATTTT
- TRBJ1-2 - TRBV7-6 CASSLRGNGGYTF TGTGCCAGCAGCTTACGGGGAAACGGTGGCTACACCTTC
- TRBJ1-3 - TRBV6-4 CASRPSASENTIYF TGTGCCAGCAGACCTTCCGCTTCTGAAAACACCATATATTTT
- TRBJ2-2 TRBD2 TRBV7-6 CASSQTSGGAGELFF TGTGCCAGCAGCCAGACTAGCGGGGGGGCCGGGGAGCTGTTTTTT
- TRBJ1-2 - TRBV28 CASREGTNYGYTF TGTGCCAGCAGGGAGGGAACCAACTATGGCTACACCTTC
- TRBJ1-3 TRBD1 TRBV28 CASRATGFLGNTIYF TGTGCCAGCAGAGCGACAGGGTTTTTAGGAAACACCATATATTTT
- TRBJ2-1 - TRBV7-9 CASSLGGALSYNEQFF TGTGCCAGCAGCTTAGGGGGGGCATTATCCTACAATGAGCAGTTCTTC
once TRBJ2-7 - TRBV19 CASSIGGDHSYEQYF TGTGCCAGTAGTATCGGCGGGGACCACTCCTACGAGCAGTACTTC
- TRBJ1-3 TRBD1 TRBV9 CASSMGQGGGNTIYF TGTGCCAGCAGCATGGGACAGGGAGGAGGAAACACCATATATTTT
- TRBJ2-7 TRBD2 TRBV19 CASSPVAGGAYEQYF TGTGCCAGTAGTCCGGTAGCGGGAGGTGCCTACGAGCAGTACTTC
once TRBJ2-7 - TRBV27 CASSPNNPTPYEQYF TGTGCCAGCAGTCCTAATAACCCCACCCCTTACGAGCAGTACTTC
- TRBJ1-1 - TRBV27 CASSFRRNTEAFF TGTGCCAGCAGCTTTCGGAGGAACACTGAAGCTTTCTTT
- TRBJ1-3 TRBD1 TRBV19 CASSMGTGDGNTIYF TGTGCCAGTAGTATGGGGACAGGGGACGGAAACACCATATATTTT
- TRBJ1-1 TRBD1 TRBV5-1 CASSSDSTGGFRLNTEAFF TGCGCCAGCAGCTCAGACTCGACAGGGGGGTTTAGGCTGAACACTGAAGCTTTCTTT
- TRBJ2-1 - TRBV30 CAWDGLRTAFSYNEQFF TGTGCCTGGGATGGGTTGCGTACGGCTTTCTCCTACAATGAGCAGTTCTTC
- TRBJ2-3 - TRBV5-4 CASSLVFYWSGTTGTDTQYF TGTGCCAGCAGCTTGGTATTCTATTGGTCAGGGACGACGGGGACAGATACGCAGTATTTT
- TRBJ2-5 - TRBV29-1 CSVPQGLSEETQYF TGCAGCGTTCCCCAAGGCCTGAGTGAGGAGACCCAGTACTTC
- TRBJ2-7 TRBD1 TRBV28 CATGTVYSYEQYF TGTGCCACCGGGACAGTCTACTCCTACGAGCAGTACTTC
- TRBJ2-5 TRBD2 TRBV5-1 CASSYVARLAGIEAQYF TGCGCCAGCAGCTACGTCGCGCGACTAGCGGGGATAGAGGCCCAGTACTTC
- TRBJ2-1 - TRBV27 CASTRSGGPFF TGTGCCAGCACCCGGTCCGGGGGCCCGTTCTTC
once TRBJ2-3 - TRBV6-5 CASSTIDTQYF TGTGCCAGCAGTACAATAGATACGCAGTATTTT
- TRBJ2-7 - TRBV9 CASSPGGGTASNEQYF TGTGCCAGCAGCCCCGGGGGAGGGACAGCTAGTAACGAGCAGTACTTC
- TRBJ2-1 TRBD2 TRBV6-1 CASSVSRGLAQGNEQFF TGTGCCAGCAGTGTATCCCGAGGACTAGCGCAAGGTAATGAGCAGTTCTTC
once TRBJ2-1 TRBD2 TRBV28 CASSQGTTLFYNEQFF TGTGCCAGCAGTCAAGGGACTACCCTTTTCTACAATGAGCAGTTCTTC
- TRBJ2-1 TRBD2 TRBV4-2 CASSQELGLAIYNEQFF TGTGCCAGCAGCCAAGAGCTGGGACTAGCTATCTACAATGAGCAGTTCTTC
once TRBJ1-2 TRBD1 TRBV19 CASSIPTGLDGYTF TGTGCCAGTAGTATACCGACAGGGCTCGATGGCTACACCTTC
- TRBJ2-7 - TRBV9 CASSVGVIGYEQYF TGTGCCAGCAGCGTAGGGGTAATCGGCTACGAGCAGTACTTC
- TRBJ2-7 - TRBV6-1 CASIPGGLSSYEQYF TGTGCCAGCATCCCCGGCGGGTTGAGCTCCTACGAGCAGTACTTC
- TRBJ2-3 - TRBV6-6 CASSYFRVGTDTQYF TGTGCCAGCAGTTACTTCCGGGTCGGGACAGATACGCAGTATTTT
- TRBJ2-5 - TRBV19 CAGNKLDGDSLPRTQYF TGTGCCGGTAATAAGCTCGACGGTGACTCACTCCCTAGGACCCAGTACTTC
- TRBJ1-5 - TRBV18 CASSPRTDQPQHF TGTGCCAGCTCACCGAGGACAGATCAGCCCCAGCATTTT
- TRBJ2-5 TRBD1 TRBV18 CASSPRTGVAQETQYF TGTGCCAGCTCACCACGAACAGGGGTAGCACAAGAGACCCAGTACTTC
- TRBJ2-3 TRBD2 TRBV9 CASSVTSGSRDTQYF TGTGCCAGCAGCGTTACTAGCGGCAGTCGGGATACGCAGTATTTT
- TRBJ1-4 - TRBV2 CASSEALTRREKLFF TGTGCCAGCAGTGAAGCGCTCACCCGACGGGAAAAACTGTTTTTT
- TRBJ1-2 - TRBV7-9 CASSPSNYGYTF TGTGCCAGCAGCCCTAGTAACTATGGCTACACCTTC
- TRBJ1-2 - TRBV6-5 CASSYGGAGYTF TGTGCCAGCAGTTACGGGGGGGCCGGCTACACCTTC
- TRBJ1-4 - TRBV7-8 CASSFPLRVEKLFF TGTGCCAGCAGCTTCCCACTTAGGGTCGAAAAACTGTTTTTT
- TRBJ2-2 TRBD2 TRBV2 CAIPGGSGANTGELFF TGTGCCATCCCGGGGGGTAGCGGGGCGAACACCGGGGAGCTGTTTTTT
- TRBJ2-5 - TRBV4-1 CASSLEVGLLQETQYF TGCGCCAGCAGCCTCGAAGTCGGCCTGCTCCAAGAGACCCAGTACTTC
- TRBJ2-7 - TRBV7-9 CASSLEGGPSYEQYF TGTGCCAGCAGCTTAGAAGGGGGGCCATCCTACGAGCAGTACTTC
- TRBJ2-6 TRBD1 TRBV5-4 CASSLGDSSGANVLTF TGTGCCAGCAGCTTGGGGGACAGCTCTGGGGCCAACGTCCTGACTTTC